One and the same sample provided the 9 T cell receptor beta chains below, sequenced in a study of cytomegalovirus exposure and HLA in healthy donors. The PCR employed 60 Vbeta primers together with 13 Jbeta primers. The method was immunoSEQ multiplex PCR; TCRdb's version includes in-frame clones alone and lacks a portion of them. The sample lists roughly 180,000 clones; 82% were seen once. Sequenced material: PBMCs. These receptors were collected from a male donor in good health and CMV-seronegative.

The CDR3 DNA sequence: TGCGCCAGCAGCTCGGGCCAGCCCGAGGGAGGCTACACCTTC. Residues: CASSSGQPEGGYTF. The V gene is TRBV5-1, the J gene TRBJ1-2; D ambiguous. With 3 bases removed from V and 8 bases from J, the gap between germline ends came to 17 bases. Germline V gives CDR1 SGHRS, CDR2 YFSETQ. CDR3 length: 14 amino acids. Combining the CDR3 with reference TRBV5-1 and TRBJ1-2 gives the whole variable domain KAGVTQTPRYLIKTRGQQVTLSCSPISGHRSVSWYQQTPGQGLQFLFEYFSETQRNKGNFPGRFSGRQFSNSRSEMNVSTLELGDSALYLCASSSGQPEGGYTFGSGTRLTVV.

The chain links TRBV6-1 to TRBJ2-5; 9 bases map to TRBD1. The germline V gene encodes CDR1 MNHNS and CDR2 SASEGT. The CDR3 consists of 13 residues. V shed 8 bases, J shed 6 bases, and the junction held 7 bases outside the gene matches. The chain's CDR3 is CASGDRAGKTQYF. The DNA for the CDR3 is TGTGCCAGCGGGGACAGGGCGGGTAAGACCCAGTACTTC.

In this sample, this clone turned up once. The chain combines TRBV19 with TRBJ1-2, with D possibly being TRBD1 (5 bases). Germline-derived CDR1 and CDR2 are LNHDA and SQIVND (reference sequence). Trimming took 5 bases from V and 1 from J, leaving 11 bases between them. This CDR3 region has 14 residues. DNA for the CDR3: TGTGCCAGTAGTTGGCAGGGCCTTAACTATGGCTACACCTTC. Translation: CASSWQGLNYGYTF. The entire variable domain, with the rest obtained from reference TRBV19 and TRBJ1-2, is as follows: DGGITQSPKYLFRKEGQNVTLSCEQNLNHDAMYWYRQDPGQGLRLIYYSQIVNDFQKGDIAEGYSVSREKKESFPLTVTSAQKNPTAFYLCASSWQGLNYGYTFGSGTRLTVV.

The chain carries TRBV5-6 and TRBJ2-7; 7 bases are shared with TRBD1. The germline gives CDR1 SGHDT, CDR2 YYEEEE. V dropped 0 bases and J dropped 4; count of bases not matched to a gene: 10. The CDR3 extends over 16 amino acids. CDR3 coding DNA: TGTGCCAGCAGCTTGGAAGTCAGGGGGAGAGTTTACGAGCAGTACTTC. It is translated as CASSLEVRGRVYEQYF.

The CDR3 protein is CASSSGQAETEAFF. In DNA, the CDR3 is TGTGCCAGTAGTTCGGGACAGGCGGAGACTGAAGCTTTCTTT. The chain combines TRBV19 with TRBJ1-1; 8 nucleotides align to TRBD1. Germline CDR1 and CDR2: LNHDA and SQIVND (reference sequence). This CDR3 is 14 amino acids long. After removal of 5 bases from V and 5 bases from J, the junction contained 7 bases not matched to a gene.

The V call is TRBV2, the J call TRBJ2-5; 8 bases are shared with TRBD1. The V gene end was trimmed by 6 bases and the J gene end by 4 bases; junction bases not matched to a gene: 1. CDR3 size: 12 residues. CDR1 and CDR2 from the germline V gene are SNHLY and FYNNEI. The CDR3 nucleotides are TGTGCCAGCAGCGGACAGGGAGAGACCCAGTACTTC. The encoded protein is CASSGQGETQYF.

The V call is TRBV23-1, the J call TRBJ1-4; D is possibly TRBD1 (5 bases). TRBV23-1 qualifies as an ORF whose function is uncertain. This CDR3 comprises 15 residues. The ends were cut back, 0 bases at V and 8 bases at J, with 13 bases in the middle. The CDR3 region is CASSQSGRAGEKLFF. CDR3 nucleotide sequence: TGCGCCAGCAGTCAATCGGGCAGGGCAGGCGAAAAACTGTTTTTT.

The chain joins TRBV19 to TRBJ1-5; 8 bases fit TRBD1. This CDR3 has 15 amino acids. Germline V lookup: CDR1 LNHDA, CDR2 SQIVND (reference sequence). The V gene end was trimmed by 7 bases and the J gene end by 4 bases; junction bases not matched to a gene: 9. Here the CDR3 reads CASNKPGQVNQPQHF. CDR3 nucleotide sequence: TGTGCCAGTAATAAACCGGGACAGGTGAATCAGCCCCAGCATTTT.

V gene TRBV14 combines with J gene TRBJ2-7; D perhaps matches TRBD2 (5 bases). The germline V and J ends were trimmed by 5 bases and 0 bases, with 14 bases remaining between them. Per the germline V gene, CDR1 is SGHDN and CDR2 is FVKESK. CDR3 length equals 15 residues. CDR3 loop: CASSETGLNSYEQYF. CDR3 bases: TGTGCCAGCAGCGAAACCGGACTGAACTCCTACGAGCAGTACTTC.